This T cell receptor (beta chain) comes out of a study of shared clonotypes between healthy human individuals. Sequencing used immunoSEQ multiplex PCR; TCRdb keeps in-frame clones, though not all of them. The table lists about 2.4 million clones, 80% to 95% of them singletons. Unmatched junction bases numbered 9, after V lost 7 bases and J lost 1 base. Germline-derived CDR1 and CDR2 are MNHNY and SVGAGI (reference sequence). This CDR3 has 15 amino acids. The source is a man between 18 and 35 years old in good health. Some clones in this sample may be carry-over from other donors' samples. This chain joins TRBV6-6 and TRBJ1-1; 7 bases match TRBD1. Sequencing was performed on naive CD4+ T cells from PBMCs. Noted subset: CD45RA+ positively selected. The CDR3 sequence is CASITTGVANTEAFF. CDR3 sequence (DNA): TGTGCCAGCATTACCACAGGGGTCGCGAACACTGAAGCTTTCTTT.